Below, 24 T cell receptor beta chains from the same sample are listed, as sequenced in a study of blood T cell repertoires in COVID-19. Assay used: immunoSEQ multiplex PCR; TCRdb lists only in-frame clones, some missing. The table has 280,000 or so clones, 85% seen once; the top ten hold roughly 2.5%. Sequencing was carried out using PBMCs or T cells enriched from blood (not recorded which). These receptors came from a woman aged 50 to 65 who had recovered from COVID-19.

This clone was seen a single time. V is TRBV7-2 and J is TRBJ1-4; a possible D gene is TRBD1 (6 bases). Germline CDR1 reads SGHTA; CDR2 reads FQGNSA. The CDR3 is 14 residues long. V gave up 3 bases and J gave up 8 bases, with 13 bases separating them. CDR3 sequence: CASSFRGLQEKLFF. CDR3 in DNA: TGTGCCAGCAGCTTCAGGGGTTTGCAAGAAAAACTGTTTTTT.

This chain links TRBV18 with TRBJ1-2; 9 bases map to TRBD1. This CDR3 is built from 17 residues. CDR1 is KGHSH, CDR2 LQKENI, per germline. V was clipped by 1 base and J by 3 bases; unmatched bases: 9. Here the CDR3 DNA reads TGTGCCAGCTCACCACTGGACAGGGGAGGAATTGACTATGGCTACACCTTC. As protein: CASSPLDRGGIDYGYTF.

This clone was observed a handful of times. The CDR3 nucleotides read TGTGCCACCAGGGGTGGGAGACAACCGAACACTGAAGCTTTCTTT. Translation: CATRGGRQPNTEAFF. The chain links TRBV15 to TRBJ1-1; D unclear. CDR3 length: 15 residues. Germline V CDR1 and CDR2: LNHNV, YYDKDF (reference sequence). V gave up 6 bases and J gave up 1 base, with 15 bases separating them.

This clone has just a few counts. The rearrangement links TRBV12-5 to TRBJ1-5, with 7 bases matching TRBD1. The junction had 7 bases not matched to a gene; V was cut back by 7 bases and J by 7 bases. Per the germline V gene, CDR1 is LGHNT and CDR2 is FRNRAP. The CDR3 extends over 13 amino acids. CDR3 bases: TGTGCTAGTGCCAGTACAGGGGACCAGCCCCAGCATTTT. This translates into CASASTGDQPQHF.

This chain uses TRBV7-9 with TRBJ2-3, with 9 bases matching TRBD1. Germline values: CDR1 SEHNR, CDR2 FQNEAQ (reference sequence). This CDR3 comprises 15 residues. Losses at the gene ends were 4 bases for V and 6 bases for J; bases not matched to a gene: 8. The chain's CDR3 is CASSSQGAGADTQYF. The CDR3 coding sequence is TGTGCCAGCAGCTCACAGGGGGCGGGGGCCGATACGCAGTATTTT.

The gene calls are TRBV28 and TRBJ1-6, with D possibly matching TRBD1 (6 bases). The CDR3 length is 14 residues. Germline CDR1 is MDHEN and CDR2 is SYDVKM. Deletions cut 9 bases from V and 3 bases from J, with 12 bases between. CDR3 amino acids: CASRTAFYNSPLHF. In DNA, the CDR3 is TGTGCCAGTCGGACAGCATTCTATAATTCACCCCTCCACTTT.

This clone was seen a handful of times. This chain joins TRBV4-2 and TRBJ2-2; 12 nucleotides align to TRBD2. The CDR3 covers 18 residues. V was pared by 0 bases and J by 4 bases, with 6 bases of the junction left unmatched. Germline V gives CDR1 LGHNA, CDR2 YNFKEQ. CDR3 nucleotide sequence: TGTGCCAGCAGCCAAGAACCTAGCGGGGGGGCCCCCACCGGGGAGCTGTTTTTT. This sequence encodes CASSQEPSGGAPTGELFF.

The J gene is TRBJ2-7, the V gene TRBV10-3, with a weak D call TRBD1 (6 bases). Trimming shortened V by 8 bases and J by 2 bases, and 13 bases separated the two germline ends. CDR3 length: 13 residues. Per the germline V gene, CDR1 is ENHRY and CDR2 is SYGVKD. The CDR3 is CAIRLQGTYEQYF. The DNA for the CDR3 is TGTGCCATCCGGTTACAGGGAACCTACGAGCAGTACTTC.

The CDR3 coding sequence is TGCGCCAGCAGCCAAGGGACAGGGGTATTTCAGCCCCAGCATTTT. Its protein is CASSQGTGVFQPQHF. The rearrangement links TRBV4-1 to TRBJ1-5, with TRBD1 matching 9 bases. This CDR3 is built from 15 residues. Germline CDR1 is MGHRA and CDR2 is YSYEKL. After removal of 1 base from V and 6 bases from J, the junction contained 4 bases not matched to a gene.

This chain links TRBV18 with TRBJ2-5; possibly TRBD1 for D (6 bases). Germline V gene lookup returns CDR1 KGHSH and CDR2 LQKENI. This CDR3 has 15 amino acids. V was cut by 0 bases and J by 5 bases, with 13 bases left in between. CDR3 in amino acids: CASSPPNRALETQYF. The CDR3 DNA reads TGTGCCAGCTCACCACCTAACAGGGCCTTGGAGACCCAGTACTTC.

This clone appeared many times. The CDR3 sequence is CASSQDWGGSPTYEQYF. DNA for the CDR3: TGTGCCAGCAGCCAAGATTGGGGCGGGAGCCCTACCTACGAGCAGTACTTC. The chain employs TRBV4-2 and TRBJ2-7; 7 bases are a match to TRBD2. V was clipped by 0 bases and J by 2 bases; unmatched bases: 10. CDR1 and CDR2 from the germline V gene are LGHNA and YNFKEQ. The CDR3 spans 17 residues.

This clone was detected once. DNA of the CDR3: TGTGCCAGCAGGAGAGGACAGCAAGAGACCCAGTACTTC. It codes for CASRRGQQETQYF. V usage is TRBV12-3 or TRBV12-4 and J usage is TRBJ2-5; TRBD1 might be the D (6 bases). The CDR3 contains 13 residues. V lost 6 bases to trimming and J lost 2 bases, with 10 bases between them.

The chain uses TRBV7-3 and TRBJ2-7, with D possibly being TRBD1 (5 bases). This CDR3 spans 16 amino acids. Germline V gene lookup returns CDR1 SGHTA and CDR2 FQGTGA. V was pared by 1 base and J by 7 bases, with 20 bases between. The CDR3 here is CASSLISAGIPSEQYF. The CDR3 DNA sequence: TGTGCCAGCAGCTTAATTTCCGCAGGGATCCCAAGTGAGCAGTACTTC. The full variable domain, its missing parts supplied by reference TRBV7-3 and TRBJ2-7, is GAGVSQTPSNKVTEKGKYVELRCDPISGHTALYWYRQSLGQGPEFLIYFQGTGAADDSGLPNDRFFAVRPEGSVSTLKIQRTERGDSAVYLCASSLISAGIPSEQYFGPGTRLTVT.

The chain employs TRBV27 and TRBJ1-6; 8 bases are a match to TRBD1. The CDR3 consists of 14 residues. Trimming took 6 bases from V and 10 from J; bases not matched to a gene: 8. CDR1 and CDR2 from the germline V gene are MNHEY and SMNVEV (reference sequence). The CDR3 DNA reads TGTGCCAGCAGCCCCGACAGGGGACGCTCACCCCTCCACTTT. It is translated as CASSPDRGRSPLHF.

This clone was seen only a few times. The chain combines TRBV18 with TRBJ1-2; 7 bases line up with TRBD1. V lost 6 bases and J lost 2; bases outside the gene matches: 15. CDR3 length: 17 residues. Germline CDR1 KGHSH, CDR2 LQKENI. CDR3 region: CASSPGQRRALNYGYTF. CDR3 DNA sequence: TGTGCCAGCTCCCCGGGACAGCGGCGAGCTTTAAACTATGGCTACACCTTC.

The CDR3 is CASSLAPTGTLAGNTIYF. The CDR3 DNA follows: TGTGCCAGCAGCTTAGCCCCGACAGGGACCCTCGCTGGAAACACCATATATTTT. The chain links TRBV7-2 to TRBJ1-3, with 7 bases that match TRBD1. In germline, CDR1 is SGHTA, CDR2 FQGNSA. CDR3 length: 18 residues. V trimming: 0 bases; J trimming: 2 bases; junction bases outside the gene matches: 10.

This clone appeared a single time. This chain connects TRBV7-3 to TRBJ1-6, with D possibly being TRBD1 (6 bases). This CDR3 region has 14 residues. Germline lookup yields CDR1 SGHTA and CDR2 FQGTGA. V lost 4 bases and J lost 5, with 9 bases in between. The CDR3 region has the DNA TGTGCCAGCAGCTCAGGGGTCCATAATTCACCCCTCCACTTT. Translated, it gives CASSSGVHNSPLHF.

The rearrangement links TRBV28 to TRBJ2-7, with D perhaps matching TRBD2 (5 bases). This CDR3 spans 15 amino acids. CDR1 and CDR2 (germline): MDHEN, SYDVKM. V was pared by 5 bases and J by 0 bases, with 14 bases between. Here the CDR3 reads CASSPPGESSYEQYF. As DNA, the CDR3 is TGTGCCAGCAGTCCCCCTGGGGAGAGCTCCTACGAGCAGTACTTC.

The chain employs TRBV7-8 and TRBJ1-1, with 8 bases that match TRBD1. Germline-derived CDR1 and CDR2 are SGHVS and FQNEAQ. The length of the CDR3 is 14 residues. J lost 5 bases, V lost 5 bases, and 7 bases had no gene match. CDR3 protein: CASSRQGMVTEAFF. CDR3 DNA: TGTGCCAGCAGCCGACAGGGGATGGTGACTGAAGCTTTCTTT.

This rearrangement joins TRBV5-1 to TRBJ2-3; D possibly corresponds to TRBD1 (5 bases). From germline, CDR1 is SGHRS and CDR2 YFSETQ. There are 12 residues in the CDR3. V gave up 0 bases and J gave up 6 bases, with 5 bases separating them. DNA of the CDR3: TGCGCCAGCAGCTTGGAGGGGGATACGCAGTATTTT. It is translated as CASSLEGDTQYF.

The chain carries TRBV24-1 and TRBJ2-7, with a possible D match to TRBD1 (6 bases). CDR3 size: 16 residues. The germline V gene encodes CDR1 KGHDR and CDR2 SFDVKD. V lost 1 base and J lost 2, with 14 bases in between. DNA for the CDR3: TGTGCCACCAGTGATTTAACCCGGGACAAGCCCTACGAGCAGTACTTC. Translation gives CATSDLTRDKPYEQYF.

V gene TRBV14 combines with J gene TRBJ2-5; D may be TRBD1 (7 bases). CDR1 SGHDN and CDR2 FVKESK come from the germline V gene. V lost 4 bases and J 4 bases, leaving 19 bases between the germline ends. This CDR3 is 16 amino acids long. CDR3: CASSRGGIGGLETQYF. The DNA of the CDR3 is TGTGCCAGCAGCCGAGGAGGGATAGGGGGCTTAGAGACCCAGTACTTC.

This sequence joins TRBV29-1 and TRBJ2-7; a weak D match, TRBD2 (5 bases). The CDR3 is 11 amino acids. The germline CDR1 and CDR2 sequences are SQVTM and ANQGSEA. The V and J ends lost 7 bases and 7 bases respectively, with 14 bases between them. The CDR3 DNA is TGCAGCGCCGCGGGTACGGGTGAGCAGTACTTC. Amino acid sequence: CSAAGTGEQYF.

The chain joins TRBV7-8 to TRBJ2-5, with 7 positions matching TRBD2. Trimming cost V 5 bases and J 5 bases; bases outside gene matches: 8. Germline values: CDR1 SGHVS, CDR2 FQNEAQ. This CDR3 comprises 14 residues. CDR3 nucleotides: TGTGCCAGCAGCCGAGCCCGGGAGGCGGAGACCCAGTACTTC. It is translated as CASSRAREAETQYF.